This TCR beta chain was found in a study of control samples from healthy donors and cancer patients. Assay used: immunoSEQ multiplex PCR; TCRdb lists only in-frame clones, some missing. The repertoire holds 100,000 or so clones, 83% seen once, with 13% in the top ten. CDR3 length: 16 residues. V trimming: 3 bases; J trimming: 4 bases; junction bases outside the gene matches: 6. The germline CDR1 and CDR2 sequences are SGHTA and FQGNSA. The sample was blood. The chain couples TRBV7-2 to TRBJ2-3; TRBD2 matches at 11 bases. This sequence was found in a woman aged 45 to 65 in good health. The CDR3 DNA reads as TGTGCCAGCAGCTTCTCCGGGACTAGCGGATCAGATACGCAGTATTTT. Translating it yields CASSFSGTSGSDTQYF.